The clone carrying this T cell receptor (beta chain) was observed at least ten times. This CDR3 spans 14 amino acids. V lost 6 bases to trimming and J lost 7 bases; unmatched junction nucleotides: 11. These data belong to a study of T cells in Graves' hyperthyroidism and ophthalmopathy. Exclusion of a patient resulted from uncontrolled infection, other autoimmune disease, pregnancy or lactation. Fresh peripheral blood, approximately 10 ml, was the source of the PBMCs. RNA transcripts were the template for amplifying TCR beta CDR3 regions. Initially, a first-round RT-PCR of the TCR CDR3 employed the HTBI primer set. Each CDR3 protein is one row after TCRdb ran MiXCR on the multiplex PCR reads. Altogether some 560,000 distinct CDR3 sequences are present, 13% to 15% being singletons, with the ten largest covering about 15%.

This receptor was identified in a woman in her thirties or forties with Graves' hyperthyroidism. V gene TRBV12-3 or TRBV12-4 combines with J gene TRBJ1-2; the match to TRBD1 covers 7 bases. Source material: blood. The CDR3, as DNA: TGTGCCAGCAGCCATCTAGACAGGGCGGGTGGCTACACCTTC. Its translation is CASSHLDRAGGYTF.